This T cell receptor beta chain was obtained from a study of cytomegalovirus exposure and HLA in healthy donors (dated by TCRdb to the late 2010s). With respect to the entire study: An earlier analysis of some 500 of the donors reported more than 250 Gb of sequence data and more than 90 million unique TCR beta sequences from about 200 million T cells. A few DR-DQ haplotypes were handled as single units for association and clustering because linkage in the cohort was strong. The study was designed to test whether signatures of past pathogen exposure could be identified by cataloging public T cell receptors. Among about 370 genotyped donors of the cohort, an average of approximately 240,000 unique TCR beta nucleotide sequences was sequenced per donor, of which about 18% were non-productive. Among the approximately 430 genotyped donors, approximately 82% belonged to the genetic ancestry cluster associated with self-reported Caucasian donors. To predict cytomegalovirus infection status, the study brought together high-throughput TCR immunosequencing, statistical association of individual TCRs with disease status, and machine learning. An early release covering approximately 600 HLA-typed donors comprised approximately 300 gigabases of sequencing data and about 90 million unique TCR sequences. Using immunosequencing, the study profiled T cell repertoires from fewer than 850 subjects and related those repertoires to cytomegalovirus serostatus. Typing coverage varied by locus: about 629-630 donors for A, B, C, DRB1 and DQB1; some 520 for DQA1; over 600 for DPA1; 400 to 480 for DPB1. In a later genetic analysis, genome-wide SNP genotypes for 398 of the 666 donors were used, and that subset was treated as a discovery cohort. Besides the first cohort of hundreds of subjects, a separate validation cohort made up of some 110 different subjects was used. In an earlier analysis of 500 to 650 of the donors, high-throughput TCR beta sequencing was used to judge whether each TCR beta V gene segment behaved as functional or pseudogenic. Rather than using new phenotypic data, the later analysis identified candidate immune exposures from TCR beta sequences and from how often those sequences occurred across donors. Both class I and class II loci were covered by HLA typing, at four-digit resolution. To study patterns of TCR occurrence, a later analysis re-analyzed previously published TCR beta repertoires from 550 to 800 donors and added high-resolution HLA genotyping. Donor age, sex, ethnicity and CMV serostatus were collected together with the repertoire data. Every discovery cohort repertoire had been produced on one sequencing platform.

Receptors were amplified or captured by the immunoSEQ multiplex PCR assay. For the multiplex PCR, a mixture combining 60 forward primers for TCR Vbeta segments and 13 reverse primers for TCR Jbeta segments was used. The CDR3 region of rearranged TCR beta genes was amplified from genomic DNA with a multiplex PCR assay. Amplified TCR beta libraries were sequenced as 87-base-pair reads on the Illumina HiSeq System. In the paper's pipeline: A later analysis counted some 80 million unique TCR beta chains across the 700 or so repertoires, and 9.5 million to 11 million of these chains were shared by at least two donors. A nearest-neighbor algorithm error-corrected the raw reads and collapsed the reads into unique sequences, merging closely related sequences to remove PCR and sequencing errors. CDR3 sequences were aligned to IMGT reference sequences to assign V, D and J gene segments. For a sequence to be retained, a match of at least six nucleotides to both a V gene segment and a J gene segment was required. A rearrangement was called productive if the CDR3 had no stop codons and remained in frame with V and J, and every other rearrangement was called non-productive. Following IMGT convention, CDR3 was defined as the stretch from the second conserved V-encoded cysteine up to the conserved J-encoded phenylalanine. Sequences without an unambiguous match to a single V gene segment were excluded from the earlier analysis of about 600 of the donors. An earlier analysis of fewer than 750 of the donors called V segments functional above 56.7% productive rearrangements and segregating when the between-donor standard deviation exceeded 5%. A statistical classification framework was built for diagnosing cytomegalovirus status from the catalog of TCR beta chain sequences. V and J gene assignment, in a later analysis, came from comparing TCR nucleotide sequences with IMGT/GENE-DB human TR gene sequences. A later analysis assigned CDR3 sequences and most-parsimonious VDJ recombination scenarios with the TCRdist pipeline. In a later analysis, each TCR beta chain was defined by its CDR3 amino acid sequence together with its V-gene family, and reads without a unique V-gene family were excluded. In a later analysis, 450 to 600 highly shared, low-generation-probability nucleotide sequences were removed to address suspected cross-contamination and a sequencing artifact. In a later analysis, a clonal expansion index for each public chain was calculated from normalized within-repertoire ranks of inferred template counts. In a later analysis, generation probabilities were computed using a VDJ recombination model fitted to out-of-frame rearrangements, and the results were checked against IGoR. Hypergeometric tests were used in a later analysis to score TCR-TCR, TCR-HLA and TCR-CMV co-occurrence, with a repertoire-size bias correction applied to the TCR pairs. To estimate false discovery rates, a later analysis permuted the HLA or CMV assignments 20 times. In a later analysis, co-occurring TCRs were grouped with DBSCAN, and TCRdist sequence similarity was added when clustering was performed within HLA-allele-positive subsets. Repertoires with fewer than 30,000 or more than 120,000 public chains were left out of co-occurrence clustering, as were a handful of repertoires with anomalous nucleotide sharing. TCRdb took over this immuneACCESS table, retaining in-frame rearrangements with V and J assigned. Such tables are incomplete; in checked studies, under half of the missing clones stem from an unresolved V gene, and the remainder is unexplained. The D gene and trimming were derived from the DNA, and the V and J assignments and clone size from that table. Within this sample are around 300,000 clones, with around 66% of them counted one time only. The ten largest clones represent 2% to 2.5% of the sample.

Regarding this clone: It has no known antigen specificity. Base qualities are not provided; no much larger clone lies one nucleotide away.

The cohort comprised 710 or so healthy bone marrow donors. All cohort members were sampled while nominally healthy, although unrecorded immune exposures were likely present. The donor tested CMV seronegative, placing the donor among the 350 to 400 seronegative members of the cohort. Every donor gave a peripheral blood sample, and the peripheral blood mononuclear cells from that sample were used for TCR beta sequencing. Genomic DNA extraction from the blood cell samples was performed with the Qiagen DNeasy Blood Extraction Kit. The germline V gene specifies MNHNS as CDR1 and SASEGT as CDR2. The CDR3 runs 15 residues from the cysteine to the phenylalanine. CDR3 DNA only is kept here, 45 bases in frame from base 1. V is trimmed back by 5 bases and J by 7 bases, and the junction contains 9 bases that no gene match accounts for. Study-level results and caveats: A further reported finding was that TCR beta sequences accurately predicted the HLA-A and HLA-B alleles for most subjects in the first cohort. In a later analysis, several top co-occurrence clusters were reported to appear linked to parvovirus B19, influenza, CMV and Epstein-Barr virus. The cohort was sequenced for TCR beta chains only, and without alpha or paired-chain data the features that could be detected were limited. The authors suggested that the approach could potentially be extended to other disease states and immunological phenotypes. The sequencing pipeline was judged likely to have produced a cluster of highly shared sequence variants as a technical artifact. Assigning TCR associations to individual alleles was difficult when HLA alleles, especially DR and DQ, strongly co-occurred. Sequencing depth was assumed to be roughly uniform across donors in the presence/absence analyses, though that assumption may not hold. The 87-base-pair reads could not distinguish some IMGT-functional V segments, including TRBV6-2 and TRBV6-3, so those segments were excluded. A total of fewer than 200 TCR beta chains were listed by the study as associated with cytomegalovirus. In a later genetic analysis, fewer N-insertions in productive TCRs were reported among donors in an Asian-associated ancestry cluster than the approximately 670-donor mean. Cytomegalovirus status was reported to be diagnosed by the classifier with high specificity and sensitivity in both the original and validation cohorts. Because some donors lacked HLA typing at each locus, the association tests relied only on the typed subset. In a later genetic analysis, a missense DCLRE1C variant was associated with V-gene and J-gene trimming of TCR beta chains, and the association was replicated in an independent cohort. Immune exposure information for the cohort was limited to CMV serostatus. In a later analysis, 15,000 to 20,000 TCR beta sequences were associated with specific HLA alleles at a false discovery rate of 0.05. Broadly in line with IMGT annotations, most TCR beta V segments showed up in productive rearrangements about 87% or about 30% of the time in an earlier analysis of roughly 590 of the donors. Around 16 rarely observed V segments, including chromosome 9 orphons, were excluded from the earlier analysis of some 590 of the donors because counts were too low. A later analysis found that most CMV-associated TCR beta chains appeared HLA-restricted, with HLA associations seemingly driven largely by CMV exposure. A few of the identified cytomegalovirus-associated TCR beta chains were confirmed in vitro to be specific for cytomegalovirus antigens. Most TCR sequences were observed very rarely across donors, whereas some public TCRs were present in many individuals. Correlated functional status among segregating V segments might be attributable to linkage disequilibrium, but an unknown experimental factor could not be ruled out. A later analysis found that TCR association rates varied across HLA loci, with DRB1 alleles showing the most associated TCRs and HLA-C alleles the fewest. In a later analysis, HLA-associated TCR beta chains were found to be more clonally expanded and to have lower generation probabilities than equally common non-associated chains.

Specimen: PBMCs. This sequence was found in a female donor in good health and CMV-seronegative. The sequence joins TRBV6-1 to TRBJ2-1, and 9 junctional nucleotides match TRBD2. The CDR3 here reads CASSLISGSLNEQFF. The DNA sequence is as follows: TGTGCCAGCAGTCTCATTAGCGGGAGTCTAAATGAGCAGTTCTTC.